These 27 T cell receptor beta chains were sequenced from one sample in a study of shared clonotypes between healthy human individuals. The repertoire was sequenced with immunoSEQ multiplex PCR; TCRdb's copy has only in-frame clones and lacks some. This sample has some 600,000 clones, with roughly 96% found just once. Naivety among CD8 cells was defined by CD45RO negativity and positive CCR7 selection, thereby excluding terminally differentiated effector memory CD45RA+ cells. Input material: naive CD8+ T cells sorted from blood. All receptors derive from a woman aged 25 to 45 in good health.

The CDR3: CASSLSLAGVPDTQYF. In DNA form, the CDR3 reads TGTGCCAGCAGTTTAAGCCTAGCGGGGGTCCCAGATACGCAGTATTTT. The chain combines TRBV27 with TRBJ2-3, with 10 bases fitting TRBD2. Trimming removed 2 bases from V and 4 bases from J; junction bases left unmatched: 6. The CDR3 extends over 16 amino acids. CDR1 and CDR2 from the germline V gene are MNHEY and SMNVEV (reference sequence).

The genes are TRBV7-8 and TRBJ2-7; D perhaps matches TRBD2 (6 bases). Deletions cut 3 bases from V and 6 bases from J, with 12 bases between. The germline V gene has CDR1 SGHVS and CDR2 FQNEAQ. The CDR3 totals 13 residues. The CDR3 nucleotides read TGTGCCAGCAGCTTGGGGGGACTTTCCGAGCAGTACTTC. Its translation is CASSLGGLSEQYF.

The DNA for the CDR3 is TGTGCCAGCAGCGTAGCTGATGCCTACGAGCAGTACTTC. Its translation: CASSVADAYEQYF. The chain joins TRBV9 to TRBJ2-7; D is uncertain. The CDR3 consists of 13 residues. Germline V gene sequence: CDR1 SGDLS, CDR2 YYNGEE. The V gene lost 0 bases and the J gene lost 2 bases, with 6 bases spanning the gap.

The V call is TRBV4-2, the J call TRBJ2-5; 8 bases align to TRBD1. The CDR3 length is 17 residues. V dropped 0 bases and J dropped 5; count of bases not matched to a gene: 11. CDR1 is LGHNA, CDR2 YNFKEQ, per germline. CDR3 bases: TGTGCCAGCAGCCAAGATCTGTCAGGGGGCGAGGGGGAGACCCAGTACTTC. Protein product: CASSQDLSGGEGETQYF.

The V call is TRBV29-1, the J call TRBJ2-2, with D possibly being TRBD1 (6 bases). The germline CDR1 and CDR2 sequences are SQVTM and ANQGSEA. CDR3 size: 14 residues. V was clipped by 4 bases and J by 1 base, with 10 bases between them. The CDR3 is CSVAGTKNTGELFF. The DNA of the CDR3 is TGCAGCGTTGCCGGGACAAAGAACACCGGGGAGCTGTTTTTT.

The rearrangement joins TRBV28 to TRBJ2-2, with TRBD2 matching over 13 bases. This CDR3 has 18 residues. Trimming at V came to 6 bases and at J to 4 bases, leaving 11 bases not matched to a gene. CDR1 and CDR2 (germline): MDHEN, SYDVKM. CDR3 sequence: CASRLRTSGSSITGELFF. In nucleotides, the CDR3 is TGTGCCAGCAGACTCCGGACTAGCGGGAGTAGCATCACCGGGGAGCTGTTTTTT.

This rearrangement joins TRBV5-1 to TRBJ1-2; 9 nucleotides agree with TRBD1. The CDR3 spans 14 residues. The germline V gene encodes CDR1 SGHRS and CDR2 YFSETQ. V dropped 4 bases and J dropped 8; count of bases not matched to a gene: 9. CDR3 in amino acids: CASSTQQGAEGYTF. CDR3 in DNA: TGCGCCAGCAGCACCCAACAGGGGGCGGAGGGCTACACCTTC.

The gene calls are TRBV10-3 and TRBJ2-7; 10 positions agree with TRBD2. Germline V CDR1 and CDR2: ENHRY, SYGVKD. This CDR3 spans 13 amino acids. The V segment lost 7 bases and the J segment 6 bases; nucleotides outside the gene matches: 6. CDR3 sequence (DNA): TGTGCCATCACGGGGACTAGCGCCTCCGAGCAGTACTTC. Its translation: CAITGTSASEQYF.

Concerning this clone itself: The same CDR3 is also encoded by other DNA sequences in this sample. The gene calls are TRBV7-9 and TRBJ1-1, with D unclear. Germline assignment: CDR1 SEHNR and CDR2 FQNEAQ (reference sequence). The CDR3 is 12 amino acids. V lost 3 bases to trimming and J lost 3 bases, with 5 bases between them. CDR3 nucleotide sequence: TGTGCCAGCAGCTTTGGGGACACTGAAGCTTTCTTT. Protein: CASSFGDTEAFF.

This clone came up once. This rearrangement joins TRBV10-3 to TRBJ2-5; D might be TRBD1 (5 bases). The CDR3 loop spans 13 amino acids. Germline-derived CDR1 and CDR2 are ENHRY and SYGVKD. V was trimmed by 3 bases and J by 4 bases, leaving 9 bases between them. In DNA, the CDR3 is TGTGCCATCAGTGACAGGGCTTTAGAGACCCAGTACTTC. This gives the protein CAISDRALETQYF.

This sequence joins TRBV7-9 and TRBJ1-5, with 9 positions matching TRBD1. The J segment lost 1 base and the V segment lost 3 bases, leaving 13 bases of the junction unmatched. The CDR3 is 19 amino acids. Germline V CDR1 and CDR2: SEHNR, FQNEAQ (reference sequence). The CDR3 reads CASSFPGQGHVVSNQPQHF. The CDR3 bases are TGTGCCAGCAGCTTTCCAGGACAGGGGCATGTGGTCAGCAATCAGCCCCAGCATTTT.

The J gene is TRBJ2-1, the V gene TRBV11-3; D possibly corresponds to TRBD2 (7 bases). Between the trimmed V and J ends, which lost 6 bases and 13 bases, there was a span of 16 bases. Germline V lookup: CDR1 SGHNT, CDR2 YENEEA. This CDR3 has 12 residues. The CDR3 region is CASRVGGGRQFF. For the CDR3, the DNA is TGTGCCAGCAGAGTTGGGGGGGGCAGACAGTTCTTC.

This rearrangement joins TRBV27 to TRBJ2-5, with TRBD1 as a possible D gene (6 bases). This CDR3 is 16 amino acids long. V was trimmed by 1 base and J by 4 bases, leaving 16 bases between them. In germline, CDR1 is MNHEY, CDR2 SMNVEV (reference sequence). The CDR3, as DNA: TGTGCCAGCAGTTTATTCTTTCAGGGGCGCGGAGAGACCCAGTACTTC. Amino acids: CASSLFFQGRGETQYF.

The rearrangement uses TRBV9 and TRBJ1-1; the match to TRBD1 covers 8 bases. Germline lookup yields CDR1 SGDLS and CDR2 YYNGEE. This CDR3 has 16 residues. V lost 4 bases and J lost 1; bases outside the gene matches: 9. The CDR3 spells CASSSSQGGANTEAFF. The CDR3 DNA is TGTGCCAGCAGCTCATCACAGGGGGGTGCGAACACTGAAGCTTTCTTT.

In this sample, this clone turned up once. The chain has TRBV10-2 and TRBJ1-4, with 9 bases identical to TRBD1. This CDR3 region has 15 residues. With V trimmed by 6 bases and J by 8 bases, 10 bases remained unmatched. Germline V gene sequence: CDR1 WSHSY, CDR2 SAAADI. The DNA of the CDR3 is TGCGCCAGCAGGACCTCCGGGACAGGGAGAGAAAAACTGTTTTTT. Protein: CASRTSGTGREKLFF.

As DNA, the CDR3 is TGTGCCAGCAGGCCACCGCCCGGGACAGAGAATTGGTTTCAGCCCCAGCATTTT. Translating it yields CASRPPPGTENWFQPQHF. The V gene is TRBV28, the J gene TRBJ1-5; 7 positions agree with TRBD1. J was trimmed by 6 bases and V by 6 bases; bases with no gene match: 20. Germline V gene sequence: CDR1 MDHEN, CDR2 SYDVKM. The CDR3 is made up of 18 amino acids.

In DNA, the CDR3 is TGTGCCAGCAGTTTTGGGGTTAGCGGGAGAAGGAATGAGCAGTTCTTC. It yields the protein CASSFGVSGRRNEQFF. The chain employs TRBV27 and TRBJ2-1; TRBD2 matches at 9 bases. Losses at the gene ends were 3 bases for V and 7 bases for J; bases not matched to a gene: 10. Germline-derived CDR1 and CDR2 are MNHEY and SMNVEV (reference sequence). This CDR3 comprises 16 residues.

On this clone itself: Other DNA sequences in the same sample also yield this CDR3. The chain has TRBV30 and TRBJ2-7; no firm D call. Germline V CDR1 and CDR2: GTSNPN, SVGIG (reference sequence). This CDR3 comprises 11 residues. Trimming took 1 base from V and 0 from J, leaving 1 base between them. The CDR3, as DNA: TGTGCCTGGAGTGGCTCCTACGAGCAGTACTTC. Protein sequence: CAWSGSYEQYF.

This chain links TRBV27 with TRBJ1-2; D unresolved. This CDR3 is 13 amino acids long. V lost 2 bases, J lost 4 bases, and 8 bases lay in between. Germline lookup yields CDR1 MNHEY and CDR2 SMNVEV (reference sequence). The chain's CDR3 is CASSLGKSYGYTF. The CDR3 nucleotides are TGTGCCAGCAGTTTAGGCAAGTCCTATGGCTACACCTTC.

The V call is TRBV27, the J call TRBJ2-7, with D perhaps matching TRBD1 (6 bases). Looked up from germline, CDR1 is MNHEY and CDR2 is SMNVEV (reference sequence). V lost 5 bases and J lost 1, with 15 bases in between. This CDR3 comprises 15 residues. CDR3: CASSARQAASYEQYF. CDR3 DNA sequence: TGTGCCAGCAGTGCCCGACAGGCTGCGTCCTACGAGCAGTACTTC.

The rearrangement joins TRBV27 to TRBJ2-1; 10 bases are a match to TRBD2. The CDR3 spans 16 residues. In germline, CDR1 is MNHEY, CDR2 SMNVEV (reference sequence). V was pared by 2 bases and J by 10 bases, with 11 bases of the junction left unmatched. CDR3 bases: TGTGCCAGCAGTTTAGGTGGTGGTAGCGGGAGGTGGGAGCAGTTCTTC. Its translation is CASSLGGGSGRWEQFF.

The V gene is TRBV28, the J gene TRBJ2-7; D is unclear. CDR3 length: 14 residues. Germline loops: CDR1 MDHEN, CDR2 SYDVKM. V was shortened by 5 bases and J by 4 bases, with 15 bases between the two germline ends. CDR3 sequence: CASSPYAEMYEQYF. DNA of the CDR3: TGTGCCAGCAGTCCATACGCCGAGATGTACGAGCAGTACTTC.

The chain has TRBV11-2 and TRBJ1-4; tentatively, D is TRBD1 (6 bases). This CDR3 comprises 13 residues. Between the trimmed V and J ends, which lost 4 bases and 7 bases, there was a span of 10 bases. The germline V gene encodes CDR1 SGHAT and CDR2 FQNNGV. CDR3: CASSSPGAEKLFF. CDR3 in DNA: TGTGCCAGCAGCTCGCCAGGGGCTGAAAAACTGTTTTTT.

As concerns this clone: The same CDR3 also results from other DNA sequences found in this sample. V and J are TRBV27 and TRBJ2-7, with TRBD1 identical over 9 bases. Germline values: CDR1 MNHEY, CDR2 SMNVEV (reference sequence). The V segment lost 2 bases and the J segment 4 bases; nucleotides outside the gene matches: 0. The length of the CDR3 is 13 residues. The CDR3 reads CASSLDRGYEQYF. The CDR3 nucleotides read TGTGCCAGCAGTTTAGACAGGGGGTACGAGCAGTACTTC.

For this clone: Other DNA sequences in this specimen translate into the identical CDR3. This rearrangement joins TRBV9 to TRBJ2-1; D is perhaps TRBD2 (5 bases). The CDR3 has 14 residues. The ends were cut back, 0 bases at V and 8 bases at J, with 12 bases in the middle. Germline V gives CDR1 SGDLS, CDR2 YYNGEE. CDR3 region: CASSVGGSGYEQFF. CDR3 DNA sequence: TGTGCCAGCAGCGTAGGAGGGAGTGGGTATGAGCAGTTCTTC.

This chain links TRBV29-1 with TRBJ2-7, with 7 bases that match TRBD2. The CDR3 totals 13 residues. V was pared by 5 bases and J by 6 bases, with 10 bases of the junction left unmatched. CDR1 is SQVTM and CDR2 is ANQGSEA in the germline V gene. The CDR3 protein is CSVWDSPGGEQYF. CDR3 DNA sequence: TGCAGCGTTTGGGACTCCCCGGGGGGCGAGCAGTACTTC.

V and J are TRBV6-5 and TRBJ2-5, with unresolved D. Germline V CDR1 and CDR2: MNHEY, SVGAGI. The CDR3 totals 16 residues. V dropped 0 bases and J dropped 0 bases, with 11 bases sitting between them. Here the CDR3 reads CASSYSNPGHQETQYF. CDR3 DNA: TGTGCCAGCAGTTACTCGAACCCTGGGCACCAAGAGACCCAGTACTTC.